These T cell receptor beta chains were read from a single sample in a study of human T cells and chemical hapten exposure. TCRdb reanalysed the RACE reads using MiXCR and keeps one entry per CDR3 protein. Among around 380,000 distinct CDR3 sequences listed, about 4.8% were seen once. The specimen comprised whole blood, sampled in connection with sensitization to the hapten diphenylcyclopropenone (DPC). The receptors derive from a woman between 50 and 59 years old with alopecia areata. Some clones in this sample may be carry-over from other donors' samples. CDR3s include the opening cysteine and the closing phenylalanine or tryptophan. A D gene is named only where the DNA matches it firmly. Some rows mark clone size as missing; the rest say once, few, many or name a class of expanded clone.

clone_size | j_call | v_call | d_call | cdr3_aa | cdr3_nt
few | TRBJ1-1 | TRBV20-1 | . | CSALAVLNTEAFF | TGCAGTGCCCTGGCGGTGCTGAACACTGAAGCTTTCTTT
many | TRBJ2-7 | TRBV5-1 | TRBD2 | CASSSGTSGGAVQYF | TGCGCCAGCAGCTCCGGGACTAGCGGGGGGGCTGTGCAGTACTTC
few | TRBJ1-1 | TRBV5-1 | . | CASSLGDGKNTEAFF | TGCGCCAGCAGCTTGGGGGACGGTAAAAACACTGAAGCTTTCTTT
many | TRBJ1-5 | TRBV6-5 | . | CASSQQGMGQPQHF | TGTGCCAGCAGCCAGCAGGGTATGGGACAGCCCCAGCATTTT
many | TRBJ2-3 | TRBV13 | . | CASSSGPDTDTQYF | TGTGCCAGCAGCTCAGGACCGGACACAGATACGCAGTATTTT
many | TRBJ1-1 | TRBV6-5 | . | CASTPAGVEAEAFF | TGTGCCAGCACCCCCGCGGGAGTTGAGGCGGAAGCTTTCTTT
many | TRBJ2-3 | TRBV4-2 | TRBD2 | CASSHGLAGTDTQYF | TGTGCCAGCAGCCACGGACTAGCGGGCACAGATACGCAGTATTTT
many | TRBJ1-4 | TRBV20-1 | TRBD1 | CSAQGGGEKLFF | TGCAGTGCTCAGGGGGGAGGTGAAAAACTGTTTTTT
. | TRBJ2-6 | TRBV7-3 | . | CASSPNSYRAGANVLTF | TGTGCCAGCAGCCCAAACTCCTACAGGGCTGGGGCCAACGTCCTGACTTTC
many | TRBJ2-3 | TRBV4-3 | . | CASSQDSSRTDTQYF | TGCGCCAGCAGCCAAGATAGCAGCCGCACAGATACGCAGTATTTT
. | TRBJ2-7 | TRBV5-1 | TRBD2 | CASSSREGSGAYEQYF | TGCGCCAGCAGCTCCCGGGAGGGTAGCGGGGCCTACGAGCAGTACTTC
many | TRBJ2-1 | TRBV27 | TRBD2 | CASSPTSGALIEQFF | TGTGCCAGCAGTCCTACTAGCGGGGCCTTGATCGAGCAGTTCTTC
many | TRBJ2-1 | TRBV5-4 | TRBD2 | CASSQGDAGARNEQFF | TGTGCCAGCAGCCAGGGAGACGCGGGAGCACGGAATGAGCAGTTCTTC
many | TRBJ2-1 | TRBV14 | TRBD2 | CASSQARLAGALNEQFF | TGTGCCAGCAGCCAAGCCCGTTTGGCGGGAGCCCTTAATGAGCAGTTCTTC
few | TRBJ1-2 | TRBV6-1 | . | CASSEATAYGYTF | TGTGCCAGCAGTGAAGCTACTGCCTATGGCTACACCTTC
few | TRBJ1-1 | TRBV7-9 | . | CASSPMGGAWTEAFF | TGTGCCAGCAGCCCCATGGGGGGGGCATGGACTGAAGCTTTCTTT
many | TRBJ1-5 | TRBV15 | . | CATSRGSNQPQHF | TGTGCCACCAGCAGAGGCTCTAATCAGCCCCAGCATTTT
few | TRBJ2-3 | TRBV7-9 | . | CASSSNRGDTQYF | TGTGCCAGCAGCTCAAACCGGGGAGATACGCAGTATTTT
many | TRBJ1-1 | TRBV20-1 | . | CSARLRDEAFF | TGCAGTGCTAGATTGCGGGACGAAGCTTTCTTT
few | TRBJ1-2 | TRBV29-1 | . | CSVVSNYGYTF | TGCAGCGTTGTCAGCAACTATGGCTACACCTTC
. | TRBJ2-3 | TRBV14 | . | CASSLDLALPDTQYF | TGTGCCAGCAGCCTGGATTTGGCTCTGCCGGATACGCAGTATTTT
few | TRBJ2-3 | TRBV24-1 | . | CATSDPQAGSDTQYF | TGTGCCACCAGTGACCCGCAGGCAGGGTCAGATACGCAGTATTTT
. | TRBJ2-7 | TRBV20-1 | . | CSASALAYEQYF | TGCAGTGCGTCGGCATTGGCCTACGAGCAGTACTTC
few | TRBJ1-5 | TRBV19 | TRBD1 | CATDREGDQPQHF | TGTGCCACTGACAGGGAAGGCGATCAGCCCCAGCATTTT
few | TRBJ2-7 | TRBV20-1 | . | CSARTYRGPYEQYF | TGCAGTGCTAGAACCTATCGGGGACCCTACGAGCAGTACTTC
many | TRBJ1-5 | TRBV28 | . | CASSLFTDYSNQPQHF | TGTGCCAGCAGTTTGTTCACAGATTATAGCAATCAGCCCCAGCATTTT
many | TRBJ2-3 | TRBV7-8 | . | CASSPHGGTDTQYF | TGTGCCAGCAGCCCCCATGGAGGCACAGATACGCAGTATTTT
few | TRBJ1-1 | TRBV9 | . | CASSPPDREEAFF | TGTGCCAGCAGCCCGCCGGACAGAGAAGAAGCTTTCTTT
many | TRBJ1-1 | TRBV29-1 | . | CSGGSQTNTEAFF | TGCAGCGGGGGCTCTCAAACGAACACTGAAGCTTTCTTT
few | TRBJ1-5 | TRBV27 | . | CASSSWNQPQHF | TGTGCCAGCAGTTCCTGGAATCAGCCCCAGCATTTT
many | TRBJ1-1 | TRBV7-9 | . | CASRQDSSNTEAFF | TGTGCCAGCAGACAGGACAGCTCGAACACTGAAGCTTTCTTT
. | TRBJ2-1 | TRBV9 | . | CASSPRGPAGNEQFF | TGTGCCAGCAGCCCCCGGGGCCCGGCGGGAAATGAGCAGTTCTTC
many | TRBJ1-2 | TRBV2 | . | CASSESGELYGYTF | TGTGCCAGCAGTGAGTCAGGGGAGCTCTATGGCTACACCTTC
many | TRBJ2-3 | TRBV6-1 | TRBD2 | CASSEAGGRSDTQYF | TGTGCCAGCAGTGAAGCTGGCGGGAGATCAGATACGCAGTATTTT
many | TRBJ1-1 | TRBV29-1 | . | CSVRKNTEAFF | TGCAGCGTTAGGAAGAACACTGAAGCTTTCTTT
many | TRBJ2-3 | TRBV3-1 | TRBD2 | CASSHGSGRGPADTQYF | TGTGCCAGCAGCCACGGGTCCGGGAGGGGCCCAGCAGATACGCAGTATTTT
many | TRBJ2-7 | TRBV6-2/TRBV6-3 | . | CASSQGRPPSYEQYF | TGTGCCAGCAGCCAGGGACGGCCTCCCTCCTACGAGCAGTACTTC
many | TRBJ2-4 | TRBV20-1 | . | CSAREGLAKNIQYF | TGCAGTGCTAGAGAGGGGCTAGCCAAAAACATTCAGTACTTC
few | TRBJ2-3 | TRBV7-9 | . | CASSLSPSNTQYF | TGTGCCAGCAGCTTATCGCCTAGTAATACGCAGTATTTT
. | TRBJ1-2 | TRBV3-1 | . | CASSHEPGSRTGYTF | TGTGCCAGCAGCCATGAGCCGGGATCCCGAACGGGATACACCTTC
few | TRBJ1-4 | TRBV27 | . | CASSSGLPNEKLFF | TGTGCCAGCAGTTCCGGACTTCCTAATGAAAAACTGTTTTTT
many | TRBJ2-3 | TRBV10-3 | . | CAIADRTDTQYF | TGTGCCATCGCCGATCGGACGGATACGCAGTATTTT
few | TRBJ1-1 | TRBV30 | . | CAWSVKLNTEAFF | TGTGCCTGGAGTGTAAAACTGAACACTGAAGCTTTCTTT
. | TRBJ2-3 | TRBV7-8 | . | CANSLGGDTQYF | TGTGCCAACAGCTTAGGAGGAGATACGCAGTATTTT
. | TRBJ2-1 | TRBV19 | TRBD1 | CASSWDRANEQFF | TGTGCCAGTAGTTGGGACAGGGCGAATGAGCAGTTCTTC
many | TRBJ1-2 | TRBV28 | . | CASSDGNYGYTF | TGTGCCAGTTCGGACGGGAACTATGGCTACACCTTC
few | TRBJ2-1 | TRBV20-1 | TRBD2 | CSAQQEGTKQFF | TGCAGTGCCCAACAGGAGGGGACTAAGCAGTTCTTC
many | TRBJ2-7 | TRBV6-2/TRBV6-3 | . | CASSSGIEQYF | TGTGCCAGCAGTTCCGGGATCGAGCAGTACTTC
. | TRBJ1-4 | TRBV28 | . | CASGGGGTNEKLFF | TGTGCCAGCGGTGGAGGGGGGACTAATGAAAAACTGTTTTTT
. | TRBJ1-4 | TRBV29-1 | TRBD1 | CSVAGGGGEKLFF | TGCAGCGTTGCAGGGGGCGGCGGTGAAAAACTGTTTTTT
many | TRBJ1-4 | TRBV25-1 | TRBD1 | CASSGPGQGNEKLFF | TGTGCCAGCAGTGGGCCGGGACAGGGTAATGAAAAACTGTTTTTT
many | TRBJ1-1 | TRBV6-1 | TRBD1 | CASTEDGPQGVNTEAFF | TGTGCCAGCACCGAAGACGGGCCGCAGGGGGTGAACACTGAAGCTTTCTTT
many | TRBJ2-1 | TRBV12-5 | . | CASGLVSTGEQFF | TGTGCTAGTGGTTTGGTTAGCACGGGTGAGCAGTTCTTC
many | TRBJ2-1 | TRBV23-1 | TRBD1 | CASSQKGQSLYNEQFF | TGCGCCAGCAGTCAAAAGGGACAGAGCTTGTACAATGAGCAGTTCTTC
many | TRBJ2-2 | TRBV13 | TRBD1 | CASSFHRDRTVTGELFF | TGTGCCAGCAGTTTTCACCGGGACAGGACCGTCACCGGGGAGCTGTTTTTT